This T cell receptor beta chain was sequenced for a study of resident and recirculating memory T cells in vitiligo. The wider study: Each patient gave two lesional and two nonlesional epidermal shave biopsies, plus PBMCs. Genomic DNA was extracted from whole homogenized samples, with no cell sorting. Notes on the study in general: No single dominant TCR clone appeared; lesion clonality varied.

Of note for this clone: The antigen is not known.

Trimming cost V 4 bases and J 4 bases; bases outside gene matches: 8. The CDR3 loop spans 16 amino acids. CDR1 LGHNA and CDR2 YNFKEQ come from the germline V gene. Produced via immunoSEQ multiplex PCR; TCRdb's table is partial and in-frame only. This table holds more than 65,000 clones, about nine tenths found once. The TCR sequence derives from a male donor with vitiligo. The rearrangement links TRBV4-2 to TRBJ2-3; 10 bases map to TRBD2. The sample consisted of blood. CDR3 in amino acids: CASSREERGGADTQYF. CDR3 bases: TGTGCCAGCAGCCGAGAGGAGCGGGGGGGAGCAGATACGCAGTATTTT.